The rows below give T cell receptor beta chains drawn from one sample of a study of cytomegalovirus exposure and HLA in healthy donors. Data came from immunoSEQ multiplex PCR; TCRdb stores just in-frame clones and leaves some out. The sample shows approximately 150,000 clones, 75% to 80% of them seen only once. The source material was PBMCs. These receptors were collected from a woman in her thirties or forties in good health and CMV-seropositive. Both conserved end residues are part of each CDR3. D genes are given only for firm matches. Not all rows give a size; the values are once, few, many and, for expanded clones, a class.

V,D,J,size,CDR3,DNA
TRBV5-5,TRBD2,TRBJ2-3,.,CASSFRLAALDTQYF,TGTGCCAGCAGTTTCAGACTAGCCGCGTTAGATACGCAGTATTTT
TRBV12-1,.,TRBJ1-1,.,CASPRGQRAFF,TGTGCCAGCCCCAGGGGCCAGAGAGCTTTCTTT
TRBV4-1,TRBD1,TRBJ2-5,.,CASSQERRDRGKETQYF,TGCGCCAGCAGCCAAGAGAGAAGGGACAGGGGTAAGGAGACCCAGTACTTC
TRBV2,.,TRBJ1-2,few,CASSARGGYTF,TGTGCCAGCAGTGCCAGGGGCGGCTACACCTTC
TRBV29-1,.,TRBJ2-3,.,CSVGGTDTQYF,TGCAGCGTGGGAGGCACAGATACGCAGTATTTT
TRBV11-2,TRBD1,TRBJ1-5,.,CASSPSGTGGNQPQHF,TGTGCCAGCAGCCCTAGCGGGACAGGGGGCAACCAGCCCCAGCATTTT
TRBV7-7,TRBD1,TRBJ2-2,.,CASSLDRGGGELFF,TGTGCCAGCAGCCTGGACAGGGGTGGCGGGGAGCTGTTTTTT
TRBV6-5,.,TRBJ2-5,few,CASSRTRQGGETQYF,TGTGCCAGCTCACGGACGCGACAGGGAGGAGAGACCCAGTACTTC
TRBV7-9,.,TRBJ1-2,.,CSSSLTGYGYTF,TGTTCCAGCAGCTTAACAGGATATGGCTACACCTTC
TRBV6-6,.,TRBJ2-5,.,CASSSREEPTQETQYF,TGTGCCAGCAGTTCCCGTGAGGAGCCGACTCAAGAGACCCAGTACTTC
TRBV7-2,TRBD2,TRBJ2-3,.,CASSLLAASTDTQYF,TGTGCCAGCAGCTTACTAGCGGCTAGCACAGATACGCAGTATTTT
TRBV20-1,.,TRBJ2-5,.,CSARQGETQYF,TGCAGTGCTAGACAGGGAGAGACCCAGTACTTC